This T cell receptor (beta chain) was profiled in a study of CD8+CD57+ T cells in acquired aplastic anemia. Study information: Average DNA yield from sorted CD4+ and CD8+ cells was around 3.2 ug.

By flow cytometry, patients selected for sequencing had shown an expansion of CD8+CD57+ cells. It was genomic DNA that served as the template for profiling TCR beta VDJ and CDR3. TCRdb fed the reads into MiXCR, producing one record per CDR3 protein. The sample lists 150,000 to 180,000 distinct CDR3 sequences, about 48% occurring once. This CDR3 region has 14 residues. The germline CDR1 and CDR2 sequences are SGHRS and YFSETQ. V lost 0 bases and J lost 0, with 7 bases in between. This rearrangement joins TRBV5-1 to TRBJ2-7; D unresolved. The source material was sorted CD4+, CD8+, or CD8+CD57+ T cells (not recorded which) from PBMCs. The clonotype was recovered from a human donor with aplastic anemia. The CDR3 DNA reads TGCGCCAGCAGCTTGGGGCAGACCTCCTACGAGCAGTACTTC. This gives the protein CASSLGQTSYEQYF.